In this sample, the clone carrying this TCR beta chain turned up many times. From the reads, TCRdb called clonotypes with MiXCR, one entry per CDR3 protein. The table shows approximately 490,000 distinct CDR3 sequences, with approximately 11% occurring only once. Germline V CDR1 and CDR2: SGHTA, FQGNSA. The junction had 5 bases not matched to a gene; V was cut back by 4 bases and J by 2 bases. The CDR3 totals 15 residues. This entry belongs to a study of T cell repertoires in cytomegalovirus infection. V is TRBV7-2 and J is TRBJ1-5; TRBD1 agrees at 7 bases. This receptor was obtained from a human donor in good health (CMV status not recorded). Some clones in this sample may be carry-over from other donors' samples. The sample comprised PBMCs. For the CDR3, the DNA is TGTGCCAGCAGCTCACAGGGGTCGGGCAATCAGCCCCAGCATTTT. This encodes CASSSQGSGNQPQHF.